A single sample is the source of the 3 T cell receptor beta chains below, sequenced in a study of T-cell memory formation after mild COVID-19. Via MiXCR, TCRdb re-called the 5' RACE reads, giving one row per CDR3 protein. The sample contains roughly 450,000 distinct CDR3 sequences, 18% of which appear only once. Sequencing was performed on PBMCs or a T cell subset sorted from them (not recorded which). The receptors shown here come from an adult woman who had mild COVID-19 (a few samples of this study predate the infection). Cell type and time point are not known.

This clonotype appeared a few times. The chain is built from TRBV7-2 and TRBJ2-4; D may be TRBD2 (5 bases). This CDR3 has 15 residues. Trimming removed 2 bases from V and 8 bases from J, with 16 bases in between. Germline CDR1 and CDR2: SGHTA and FQGNSA. The CDR3 region is CASSLIGLKGDIQYF. The CDR3 DNA follows: TGTGCCAGCAGCTTAATCGGTCTAAAGGGAGACATTCAGTACTTC.

This clonotype came up a few times. The chain joins TRBV7-6 to TRBJ2-7; D tentatively fits TRBD1 or TRBD2 (6 bases each). V lost 2 bases, J lost 5 bases, and 13 bases lay in between. The CDR3 contains 14 residues. CDR1 and CDR2 (germline): SGHVS, FNYEAQ. In DNA form, the CDR3 reads TGTGCCAGCAGCTTATCCCGGGGGCTCCACGAGCAGTACTTC. It yields the protein CASSLSRGLHEQYF. Full variable domain (missing parts from reference TRBV7-6 and TRBJ2-7): GAGVSQSPRYKVTKRGQDVALRCDPISGHVSLYWYRQALGQGPEFLTYFNYEAQQDKSGLPNDRFSAERPEGSISTLTIQRTEQRDSAMYRCASSLSRGLHEQYFGPGTRLTVT.

The chain recombines TRBV6-6 with TRBJ2-7, with a weak D call TRBD1 (5 bases). Trimming removed 3 bases from V and 2 bases from J, with 11 bases in between. The CDR3 runs to 14 residues. In germline, CDR1 is MNHNY, CDR2 SVGAGI (reference sequence). The CDR3 sequence is CASSYMAGTYEQYF. For the CDR3, the DNA is TGTGCCAGCAGTTATATGGCAGGGACCTACGAGCAGTACTTC.